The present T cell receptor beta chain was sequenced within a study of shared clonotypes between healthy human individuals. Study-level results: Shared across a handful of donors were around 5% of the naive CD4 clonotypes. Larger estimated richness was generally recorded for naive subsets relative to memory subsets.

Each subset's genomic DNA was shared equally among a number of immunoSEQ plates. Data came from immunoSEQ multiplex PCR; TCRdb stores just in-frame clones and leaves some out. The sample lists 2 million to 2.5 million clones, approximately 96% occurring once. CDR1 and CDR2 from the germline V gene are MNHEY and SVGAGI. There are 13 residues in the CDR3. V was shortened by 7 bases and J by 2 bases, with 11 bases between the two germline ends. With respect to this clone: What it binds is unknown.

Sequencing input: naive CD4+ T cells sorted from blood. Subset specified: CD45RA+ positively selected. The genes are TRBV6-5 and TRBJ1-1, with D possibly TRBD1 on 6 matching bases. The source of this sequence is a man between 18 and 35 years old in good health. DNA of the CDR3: TGTGCCAGCACCCCGGACAGAAACACTGAAGCTTTCTTT. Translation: CASTPDRNTEAFF.